Listed below are T cell receptor beta chains from one sample, sequenced in a study of early T cells in non-severe SARS-CoV-2 infection. TCRdb ran MiXCR on the 5' RACE reads and lists one entry per CDR3 protein. Of tens of thousands of distinct CDR3 sequences in the sample, about 12% are singletons; the top ten hold approximately 1.1%. The material sequenced was whole blood, taken at baseline. The receptors originated from an adult who was a healthcare worker with PCR-confirmed SARS-CoV-2 infection or an uninfected control (not recorded which). The donor label of this sample is uncertain. Each CDR3 is given with its conserved first and last residue. The order of the fields is V gene, clone size, D gene, J gene, CDR3 DNA, CDR3 protein. D genes are given only for firm matches. Not all rows give a size; the values are once, few, many and, for expanded clones, a class.

TRBV6-1	-	-	TRBJ1-5	TGTGCCAGCAGGAAGACAGGAACAAGCAATCAGCCCCAGCATTTT	CASRKTGTSNQPQHF
TRBV29-1	many	TRBD1	TRBJ2-3	TGCAGCGTTGTAACAGGGGGTGCAGCAGATACGCAGTATTTT	CSVVTGGAADTQYF
TRBV3-1	few	-	TRBJ1-1	TGTGCCAGCAGCTCTAACACAGGGAGGGACACTGAAGCTTTCTTT	CASSSNTGRDTEAFF
TRBV4-1	few	TRBD1	TRBJ2-4	TGCGCCAGCAGCCAAGGGACAGGGGGTACCAAAAACATTCAGTACTTC	CASSQGTGGTKNIQYF
TRBV5-4	few	-	TRBJ1-5	TGTGCCAGCAGCTTCTGGGGCAGCAATCAGCCCCAGCATTTT	CASSFWGSNQPQHF
TRBV6-1	medium-sized	-	TRBJ2-3	TGTGCCAGCAGACTAGGGACCGCTAGCACAGATACGCAGTATTTT	CASRLGTASTDTQYF
TRBV5-6	few	-	TRBJ2-5	TGTGCCAGCAGCTTCGGAGCCAACCAAGAGACCCAGTACTTC	CASSFGANQETQYF
TRBV29-1	many	TRBD1	TRBJ1-2	TGCAGCGTTGAAGAAACAGGGGGCACCCCTAACTATGGCTACACCTTC	CSVEETGGTPNYGYTF
TRBV12-3/TRBV12-4	-	-	TRBJ1-6	TGTGCCAGCAGTCTCCGGTTGACAGGAACACCCCTCCACTTT	CASSLRLTGTPLHF
TRBV7-2	many	-	TRBJ2-1	TGTGCCAGCAGCTTACGGGGGTACAATGAGCAGTTCTTC	CASSLRGYNEQFF
TRBV4-2	-	-	TRBJ2-5	TGTGCCAGCAGCCAATCTGAGGGCCAAGAGACCCAGTACTTC	CASSQSEGQETQYF
TRBV11-1	many	-	TRBJ2-2	TGTGCCAGCAGCTTAGCACGCGGGCATGGTTTTGCCGGGGAGCTGTTTTTT	CASSLARGHGFAGELFF
TRBV7-8	few	-	TRBJ2-2	TGTGCCAGCAGCTTAGGTCCAGGGAACACCGGGGAGCTGTTTTTT	CASSLGPGNTGELFF
TRBV20-1	-	-	TRBJ2-1	TGCAGTGCTAGAGATGTAACCACGGGTGAGAACAATGAGCAGTTCTTC	CSARDVTTGENNEQFF
TRBV5-1	-	TRBD1	TRBJ2-2	TGCGCCAGCAGCGGACAGGATTCGAACACCGGGGAGCTGTTTTTT	CASSGQDSNTGELFF
TRBV6-1	-	-	TRBJ2-3	TGTGCCAGCAGGATGGATAGGGGCGATACGCAGTATTTT	CASRMDRGDTQYF
TRBV5-5	-	-	TRBJ1-1	TGTGCCAGCAGCTTGGTTTGGGGAGTTGAAGCTTTCTTT	CASSLVWGVEAFF
TRBV2	-	TRBD1	TRBJ2-3	TGTGCCAGCAGTGACTTACCCGGGACAGGGTCCCTTAGGACAGATACGCAGTATTTT	CASSDLPGTGSLRTDTQYF
TRBV20-1	-	TRBD2	TRBJ2-3	TGCAGTGCTAGCCCGGGGGGGCCAAGAGATACGCAGTATTTT	CSASPGGPRDTQYF
TRBV9	few	-	TRBJ2-2	TGTGCCAGCAGCGTAGCTGCAGGGGGGGCCGGGGAGCTGTTTTTT	CASSVAAGGAGELFF
TRBV2	few	TRBD1	TRBJ1-1	TGTGCCAGCAGTCCCTCTACAGGGGGCACTGAAGCTTTCTTT	CASSPSTGGTEAFF
TRBV6-6	many	-	TRBJ1-2	TGTGCCAGCAGTTACTCGAGCGGCAGCCTCCCCTCCGGCTATGGCTACACCTTC	CASSYSSGSLPSGYGYTF
TRBV25-1	few	-	TRBJ2-6	TGTGCCAGCAGTGAAGAGGCTGGGGCCAACGTCCTGACTTTC	CASSEEAGANVLTF
TRBV18	few	-	TRBJ2-5	TGTGCCAGCTCACCTGTTTCCCGACCGATCGGGAAGACCCAGTACTTC	CASSPVSRPIGKTQYF
TRBV20-1	-	-	TRBJ1-6	TGCAGTGCGGGACCCGATGGCTCCTATAATTCACCCCTCCACTTT	CSAGPDGSYNSPLHF
TRBV6-1	few	TRBD1	TRBJ1-1	TGTGCCAGCAGCTGGGACAGGGGGAAGACTGAAGCTTTCTTT	CASSWDRGKTEAFF
TRBV7-9	-	TRBD1	TRBJ2-5	TGTGCCAGCAGCTCCCCTGACAGGGGGATACGAGAGACCCAGTACTTC	CASSSPDRGIRETQYF
TRBV19	few	-	TRBJ1-1	TGTGCCACCACCGAACGGCTGAACACTGAAGCTTTCTTT	CATTERLNTEAFF
TRBV2	-	TRBD2	TRBJ2-3	TGTGCCAGCAGCCGCTGGACTAGCGGGGAGATCACAGATACGCAGTATTTT	CASSRWTSGEITDTQYF
TRBV12-3/TRBV12-4	many	-	TRBJ1-3	TGTGCCAGCAGTGGAGTCAGAAACACCATATATTTT	CASSGVRNTIYF
TRBV12-3/TRBV12-4	many	TRBD2	TRBJ2-1	TGTGCCAGCACCCCAGGCGGGGGGGAGTATGAGCAGTTCTTC	CASTPGGGEYEQFF
TRBV6-5	few	-	TRBJ1-1	TGTGCCAGCAGTCGGGGCCCAAACACTGAAGCTTTCTTT	CASSRGPNTEAFF
TRBV5-4	-	-	TRBJ1-5	TGTGCCAGCAGCGATGGGATTTGGGGTCAGCCCCAGCATTTT	CASSDGIWGQPQHF
TRBV29-1	-	TRBD1	TRBJ2-3	TGCAGCTTCGAAGTACAGGGGGCGCGCCCAGATACGCAGTATTTT	CSFEVQGARPDTQYF
TRBV7-2	many	TRBD1	TRBJ2-3	TGTGCCAGCAGCTCGAATACAGGGGGAGGAACAGATACGCAGTATTTT	CASSSNTGGGTDTQYF
TRBV7-2	many	-	TRBJ2-5	TGTGCCAGCAGCTTAGGGGGGCGAGAGACCCAGTACTTC	CASSLGGRETQYF
TRBV4-2	many	-	TRBJ2-1	TGTGCCAGCAGCCAAGATCCTGGCAGGGGTGACTACAATGAGCAGTTCTTC	CASSQDPGRGDYNEQFF
TRBV18	few	-	TRBJ1-1	TGTGCCAGCTCACCCCAAAGTGAGAACACTGAAGCTTTCTTT	CASSPQSENTEAFF
TRBV3-1	-	-	TRBJ1-2	TGTGCCAGCAGCCAAGTTGCGGGGATCTATGGCTACACCTTC	CASSQVAGIYGYTF
TRBV5-6	few	-	TRBJ1-1	TGTGCCAGCAGCTTAACAGGAAGGGACACTGAAGCTTTCTTT	CASSLTGRDTEAFF
TRBV5-1	few	TRBD1	TRBJ2-5	TGCGCCAGCAGCTCGAGAACAGGGGGCGCGGAGACCCAGTACTTC	CASSSRTGGAETQYF
TRBV7-3	few	-	TRBJ2-1	TGTGCCAGCAGCTTAACGACTGCCAATGAGCAGTTCTTC	CASSLTTANEQFF
TRBV12-3/TRBV12-4	many	-	TRBJ2-3	TGTGCCAGCAGTATCCCGGGGGCTAGCACAGATACGCAGTATTTT	CASSIPGASTDTQYF
TRBV24-1	-	-	TRBJ2-2	TGTGCCACCAGTGGAGACGGTGTAGGCACCGGGGAGCTGTTTTTT	CATSGDGVGTGELFF
TRBV4-2	few	TRBD2	TRBJ2-2	TGTGCCAGCAGCCAAGATTTTAGGAGCGGGGCTAACGGGGAGCTGTTTTTT	CASSQDFRSGANGELFF
TRBV12-3/TRBV12-4	-	-	TRBJ2-5	TGTGCCAGCAGGCTTGGACAGGGAGGGCAAGAGACCCAGTACTTC	CASRLGQGGQETQYF
TRBV2	-	TRBD1	TRBJ1-4	TGTGCCAGCAGGCCCCGGACAGGGGAGAATGAAAAACTGTTTTTT	CASRPRTGENEKLFF
TRBV6-5	-	-	TRBJ1-2	TGTGCCAGCAGTTACCAGGGAACCTATGGCTACACCTTC	CASSYQGTYGYTF
TRBV25-1	few	-	TRBJ2-3	TGTGCCAGCAGTGAAGGATCCGCGACCGCCCGTGCGGGTACGCAGTATTTT	CASSEGSATARAGTQYF
TRBV12-3/TRBV12-4	-	-	TRBJ1-1	TGTGCCAGCAGTTTAATAGCGGGGGCACACACTGAAGCTTTCTTT	CASSLIAGAHTEAFF
TRBV14	few	-	TRBJ2-3	TGTGCCAGCAGCCAAGACTTCACGTTTTGGGTTGATACGCAGTATTTT	CASSQDFTFWVDTQYF
TRBV7-8	-	TRBD1	TRBJ1-1	TGTGCCAGCAGCACGGACAGGGGCTGGGGCGCTTTCTTT	CASSTDRGWGAFF
TRBV21-1	-	-	TRBJ1-2	TGTGCCCCGGGACAGGTGGTAGGCTACACCTTC	CAPGQVVGYTF
TRBV11-2	-	TRBD1	TRBJ2-4	TGTGCCAGCAGCTTAGATGACAGGGGACACATTCAGTACTTC	CASSLDDRGHIQYF
TRBV9	-	-	TRBJ2-3	TGTGCCAGCAGCGTAGAATCGGGTGGGCGGGGCACAGATACGCAGTATTTT	CASSVESGGRGTDTQYF